The 17 T cell receptor beta chains below all came from one sample that was sequenced in a study of T-cell reconstitution after alpha-beta-depleted transplantation in children. As it was prepared, the TCRbeta library received unique molecular identifiers. MiXCR was run by TCRdb on the PCR reads, yielding one entry per CDR3 protein. Of approximately 7,100 distinct CDR3 sequences listed, 15% to 20% were seen once; the top ten hold more than 14%. Sample: PBMCs, taken before TCRalphabeta/CD19-depleted stem cell transplant. The receptors here all came from a boy aged 2 to 10 with acute lymphoblastic leukemia, due to receive a stem cell transplant.

Ten or more counts support this clonotype. This chain links TRBV11-2 with TRBJ2-2, with TRBD1 identical over 9 bases. With 3 bases clipped from V and 5 bases from J, the junction kept 13 bases outside the gene matches. The germline V gene has CDR1 SGHAT and CDR2 FQNNGV. The CDR3 is made up of 18 amino acids. The CDR3 spells CASSLNFRQGVRTGELFF. Written as DNA, the CDR3 is TGTGCCAGCAGCTTGAATTTCCGACAGGGGGTACGAACCGGGGAGCTGTTTTTT.

By its share, this clonotype is medium-sized. The chain links TRBV10-3 to TRBJ1-2; D perhaps matches TRBD1 (6 bases). The length of the CDR3 is 14 residues. CDR1 is ENHRY, CDR2 SYGVKD, per germline. Trimming shortened V by 0 bases and J by 10 bases, and 15 bases separated the two germline ends. This chain's CDR3 is CAISESSGAGDYTF. CDR3 sequence (DNA): TGTGCCATCAGTGAGTCATCAGGGGCGGGGGACTACACCTTC.

The chain has TRBV27 and TRBJ1-2; D is possibly TRBD1 (5 bases). The CDR3 has 16 amino acids. Germline CDR1 and CDR2: MNHEY and SMNVEV (reference sequence). The V end was cut by 3 bases, the J end by 5 bases, with 19 bases between. CDR3 residues: CASSFDGSGTPYGYTF. As DNA, the CDR3 is TGTGCCAGCAGTTTCGACGGTAGTGGGACGCCTTATGGCTACACCTTC.

The chain recombines TRBV11-2 with TRBJ2-1; tentatively, D is TRBD2 (6 bases). Trimming cost V 5 bases and J 5 bases, with 16 bases left between them. Germline V gives CDR1 SGHAT, CDR2 FQNNGV. This CDR3 contains 15 residues. The CDR3 here is CASSPRRGEHNEQFF. The DNA of the CDR3 is TGTGCCAGCAGCCCCAGGCGGGGAGAGCACAATGAGCAGTTCTTC.

This clonotype is deemed medium-sized. The chain employs TRBV5-1 and TRBJ2-7, with D perhaps assigned TRBD1 or TRBD2 (5 bases each). Trimming removed 0 bases from V and 4 bases from J, with 14 bases in between. The CDR3 length is 15 residues. CDR1 is SGHRS and CDR2 is YFSETQ in the germline V gene. CDR3 in amino acids: CASSLAGDAAYEQYF. In DNA form, the CDR3 reads TGCGCCAGCAGCTTGGCCGGGGACGCCGCTTACGAGCAGTACTTC.

This clonotype was detected ten times or more. DNA of the CDR3: TGTGCCAGCAGTGAGACAGTAGGGGCGGCGAGCGAGCAGTACTTC. As protein: CASSETVGAASEQYF. The chain carries TRBV25-1 and TRBJ2-7, with a possible D match to TRBD1 (5 bases). Trimming left V 3 bases short and J 6 bases short, with 18 bases between. The CDR3 spans 15 residues. Germline V lookup: CDR1 MGHDK, CDR2 SYGVNS.

This clonotype is medium-sized. The V and J genes are TRBV7-8 and TRBJ2-3, with unresolved D. V was shortened by 3 bases and J by 2 bases, with 6 bases between the two germline ends. The length of the CDR3 is 13 residues. Germline CDR1 and CDR2: SGHVS and FQNEAQ. The CDR3 protein is CASSLALTDTQYF. The CDR3 DNA is TGTGCCAGCAGCTTGGCTCTCACAGATACGCAGTATTTT.

In this sample, this clonotype turned up many times. The J gene is TRBJ2-2, the V gene TRBV9, with 7 bases identical to TRBD2. After removal of 1 base from V and 3 bases from J, the junction contained 9 bases not matched to a gene. CDR1 SGDLS and CDR2 YYNGEE come from the germline V gene. The CDR3 has 17 amino acids. Written as DNA, the CDR3 is TGTGCCAGCAGCGTAAATAGTCCTAGCGGATACACCGGGGAGCTGTTTTTT. Translation gives CASSVNSPSGYTGELFF.

In its sample, this clonotype ranks as medium-sized (0.01 to 0.1%). This chain links TRBV6-6 with TRBJ2-7; possible D gene TRBD2, 5 bases. CDR1 and CDR2 (germline): MNHNY, SVGAGI (reference sequence). This CDR3 has 12 amino acids. The CDR3 reads CAVGDGSYEQYF. CDR3 sequence (DNA): TGTGCAGTGGGAGACGGCTCCTACGAGCAGTACTTC.

V gene TRBV20-1 combines with J gene TRBJ2-1, with 8 bases aligning to TRBD2. Looked up from germline, CDR1 is DFQATT and CDR2 is SNEGSKA (reference sequence). The V gene end was trimmed by 5 bases and the J gene end by 1 base; junction bases not matched to a gene: 4. This CDR3 is built from 14 residues. The CDR3, as DNA: TGCAGTGCTCCCGCTAGCGGGTCCTACAATGAGCAGTTCTTC. It translates to CSAPASGSYNEQFF.

V and J are TRBV7-9 and TRBJ1-2; 8 nucleotides line up with TRBD1. J was trimmed by 5 bases and V by 5 bases; bases with no gene match: 4. This CDR3 is 13 amino acids long. Germline V gives CDR1 SEHNR, CDR2 FQNEAQ (reference sequence). This CDR3 reads CASSIGQGYGYTF. Here the CDR3 DNA reads TGTGCCAGCAGCATCGGACAGGGTTATGGCTACACCTTC. The full variable domain, completed using reference TRBV7-9 and TRBJ1-2, is DTGVSQNPRHKITKRGQNVTFRCDPISEHNRLYWYRQTLGQGPEFLTYFQNEAQLEKSRLLSDRFSAERPKGSFSTLEIQRTEQGDSAMYLCASSIGQGYGYTFGSGTRLTVV.

CDR3 sequence reads: CASSYSGGISYNEQFF. Here the CDR3 DNA reads TGTGCCAGCAGTTATTCAGGGGGTATTTCCTACAATGAGCAGTTCTTC. V usage is TRBV27 and J usage is TRBJ2-1; 7 positions match TRBD1. Losses at the gene ends were 4 bases for V and 1 base for J; bases not matched to a gene: 7. Germline assignment: CDR1 MNHEY and CDR2 SMNVEV (reference sequence). The CDR3 runs 16 residues.

This clonotype was observed many times. The V call is TRBV27, the J call TRBJ1-2, with a possible D match to TRBD1 (6 bases). CDR3 length: 15 residues. Trimming shortened V by 6 bases and J by 4 bases, and 18 bases separated the two germline ends. CDR1 and CDR2 (germline): MNHEY, SMNVEV (reference sequence). DNA of the CDR3: TGTGCCAGCAGACTCAAACAGGGAATCATCTATGGCTACACCTTC. Translated: CASRLKQGIIYGYTF.

This clonotype qualifies as medium-sized. This chain uses TRBV7-2 with TRBJ2-7; a possible D gene is TRBD1 (5 bases). The germline V and J ends were trimmed by 1 base and 3 bases, with 13 bases remaining between them. CDR1 is SGHTA and CDR2 is FQGNSA in the germline V gene. This CDR3 contains 15 residues. In nucleotides, the CDR3 is TGTGCCAGCAGCTTAGGACAGTATCTACTCTACGAGCAGTACTTC. Its protein is CASSLGQYLLYEQYF.

Sample share makes this clonotype medium-sized. The J gene is TRBJ2-1, the V gene TRBV11-2; 16 bases line up with TRBD2. CDR1 and CDR2 (germline): SGHAT, FQNNGV. This CDR3 has 16 amino acids. V dropped 6 bases and J dropped 12; count of bases not matched to a gene: 11. CDR3 in amino acids: CASRPSGTSGGAGQFF. CDR3 sequence (DNA): TGTGCCAGCAGGCCCTCCGGGACTAGCGGGGGGGCGGGGCAGTTCTTC.

This clonotype was seen repeatedly, ten times or more. J is TRBJ2-7 and V is TRBV7-2; 9 bases align to TRBD1. V was clipped by 1 base and J by 0 bases; unmatched bases: 10. CDR1 is SGHTA, CDR2 FQGNSA, per germline. This CDR3 is 18 amino acids long. The CDR3 region is CASSLVTHRGLSSYEQYF. In DNA, the CDR3 is TGTGCCAGCAGCTTAGTCACACACAGGGGGCTTAGCTCCTACGAGCAGTACTTC.

The V gene is TRBV12-3 or TRBV12-4, the J gene TRBJ2-5; 10 bases fit TRBD2. Unmatched junction bases numbered 11, after V lost 3 bases and J lost 7 bases. CDR3 length equals 16 residues. CDR3 coding DNA: TGTGCCAGCAGTTTTCGTAGCGGGAGGCTTGGTGGGACCCAGTACTTC. The encoded protein is CASSFRSGRLGGTQYF.